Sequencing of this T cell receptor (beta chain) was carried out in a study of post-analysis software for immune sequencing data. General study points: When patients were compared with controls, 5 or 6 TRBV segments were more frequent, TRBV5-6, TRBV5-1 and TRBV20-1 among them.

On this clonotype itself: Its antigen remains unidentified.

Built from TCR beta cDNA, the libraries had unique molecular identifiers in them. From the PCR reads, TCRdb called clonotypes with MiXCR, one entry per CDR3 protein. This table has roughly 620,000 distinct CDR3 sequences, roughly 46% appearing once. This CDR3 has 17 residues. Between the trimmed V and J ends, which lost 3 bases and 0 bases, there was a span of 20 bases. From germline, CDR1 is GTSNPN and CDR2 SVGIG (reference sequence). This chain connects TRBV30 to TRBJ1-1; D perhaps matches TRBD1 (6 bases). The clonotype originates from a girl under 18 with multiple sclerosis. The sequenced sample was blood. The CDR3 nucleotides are TGTGCCTGGAGCCCAGACCTTACCAGGGGTATGAACACTGAAGCTTTCTTT. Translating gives CAWSPDLTRGMNTEAFF.